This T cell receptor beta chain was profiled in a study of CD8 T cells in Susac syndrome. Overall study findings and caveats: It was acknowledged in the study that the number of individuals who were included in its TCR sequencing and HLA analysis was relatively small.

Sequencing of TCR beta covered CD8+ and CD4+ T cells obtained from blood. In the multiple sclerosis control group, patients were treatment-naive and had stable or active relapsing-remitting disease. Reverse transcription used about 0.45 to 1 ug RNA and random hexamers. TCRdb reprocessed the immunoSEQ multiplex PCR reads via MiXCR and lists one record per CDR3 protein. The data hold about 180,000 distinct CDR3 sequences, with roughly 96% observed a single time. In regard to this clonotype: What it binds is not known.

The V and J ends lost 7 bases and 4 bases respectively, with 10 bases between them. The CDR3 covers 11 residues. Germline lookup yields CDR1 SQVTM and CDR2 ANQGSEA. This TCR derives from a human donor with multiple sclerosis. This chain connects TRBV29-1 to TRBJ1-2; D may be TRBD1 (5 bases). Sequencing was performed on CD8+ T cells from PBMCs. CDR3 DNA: TGCAGCGCCCCGGACACCTATGGCTACACCTTC. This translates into CSAPDTYGYTF.